Sequencing of this T cell receptor beta chain was carried out in a study of T cell repertoires and HLA-DP antigens. Study overall: Pre-culture CD4+ samples used around 1,100 ng DNA versus 200 to 250 ng for CD137+CD4+ sorts.

On this clone itself: As yet, its antigen is unknown.

The method was immunoSEQ multiplex PCR; TCRdb's version includes in-frame clones alone and lacks a portion of them. The sample lists about 89,000 clones, 86% seen once, with 1.7% in the top ten. Study findings and constraints: Pre-culture clonality, approximately 0.037, was far below sorted CD137+ clonality of about 0.4.

The origin of this receptor is a man aged 45-65 years in good health and CMV-seronegative. Sequencing was done on a sample of CD4+ T cells from PBMCs.

In DNA, the CDR3 is TGCGCCAGCAGCCAAGTGGCCGCAGGGTTGGTTGCGAGCTACACCTTC. Its translation: CASSQVAAGLVASYTF. The gene calls are TRBV4-3 and TRBJ1-2; the D gene is possibly TRBD1 (5 bases). V was pared by 1 base and J by 9 bases, with 21 bases between. This CDR3 comprises 16 residues. Germline CDR1 is LGHNA and CDR2 is YSLEER.